Below, one T cell receptor (beta chain) is given with its context. The sample belongs to a study of blood T cell repertoires in COVID-19. Across the whole study: Samples came from the United States, Italy and Spain, spanning acute and convalescent COVID-19. PBMCs, B-cell-depleted T cells, or T cells were the source of the cDNA or gDNA that made up the material.

This CDR3 has 15 amino acids. Trimming cost V 2 bases and J 0 bases; bases outside gene matches: 5. Germline CDR1 and CDR2: GTSNPN and SVGIG (reference sequence). Methods used by the authors: Amplification of reference gene primers was used by the study to estimate nucleated cell counts. Assay used: immunoSEQ multiplex PCR; TCRdb lists only in-frame clones, some missing. V, J and clone size are taken as reported in that table, and D and trimming were inferred from the DNA itself. This sample has 200,000 to 300,000 clones, with about 79% found just once. Sequenced material: peripheral blood. The clonotype was recovered from a man aged 35 to 55 who had recovered from COVID-19. The rearrangement joins TRBV30 to TRBJ2-3, with 7 bases fitting TRBD2. The CDR3 loop reads CAWSTLRGSTDTQYF. Here the CDR3 DNA reads TGTGCCTGGAGTACGCTGCGGGGGAGCACAGATACGCAGTATTTT.